This T cell receptor beta chain was sequenced in a study of blood T cell repertoires in COVID-19. As for the study in general: COVID-19 samples collected from the United States, Italy and Spain covered acute and convalescent phases.

In the original processing: Reference gene primers were amplified, and this amplification served to estimate nucleated cell counts. This table comes from immunoSEQ multiplex PCR, and its TCRdb copy is limited to in-frame clones, with some not included. D and trimming come from the DNA, and the V and J calls and clone size come from that table. Of about 83,000 clones listed, around 87% are singletons. The clonotype originates from a man older than 75 with active or convalescent COVID-19. Material for sequencing was peripheral blood.

CDR3 sequence: CASSRNRDIEKLFF. The CDR3 DNA sequence: TGTGCCAGCAGCCGGAACCGGGACATCGAAAAACTGTTTTTT. The chain carries TRBV6-6 and TRBJ1-4, with a weak D call TRBD1 (6 bases). V was pared by 6 bases and J by 8 bases, with 16 bases between. Germline-derived CDR1 and CDR2 are MNHNY and SVGAGI (reference sequence). The CDR3 consists of 14 residues.